The following is a T cell receptor (beta chain) sequence with its context. The antigen is not known. The record originates from a study of cytomegalovirus exposure and HLA in healthy donors. Study-wide results and caveats: A later analysis reportedly found fewer N-insertions in an Asian-associated ancestry cluster than the approximately 660-donor mean.

V trimming: 3 bases; J trimming: 5 bases; junction bases outside the gene matches: 5. This CDR3 has 15 residues. Germline CDR1 is WNHNN and CDR2 is SYGVQD (reference sequence). Amplification used 60 Vbeta primers and 13 Jbeta primers. Measured with immunoSEQ multiplex PCR; TCRdb has only the in-frame clones, and not every one. In the table there are about 200,000 clones, approximately 80% of which are singletons. The sequenced sample was PBMCs. The chain carries TRBV10-1 and TRBJ2-2; 8 bases map to TRBD2. The sequence was obtained from a woman under 30 in good health and CMV-seronegative. CDR3 region: CASSDTAGDTGELFF. For the CDR3, the DNA is TGCGCCAGCAGTGATACAGCGGGAGATACCGGGGAGCTGTTTTTT.